This T cell receptor (beta chain) appears in the sequencing data of a study of blood T cell repertoires in COVID-19. Study background: Researchers got acute and convalescent COVID-19 samples from the United States, Italy and Spain. PBMCs, B-cell-depleted T cells, or T cells provided the cDNA or gDNA that made up the material.

Original methodology: Quantification of nucleated cells was approximated via reference gene primer amplification. This table comes from immunoSEQ multiplex PCR, and its TCRdb copy is limited to in-frame clones, with some not included. V, J and clone size reflect that table, while D and trimming were determined from the DNA. The sample yields around 95,000 clones, 70% to 90% seen once. V gave up 5 bases and J gave up 7 bases, with 8 bases separating them. This CDR3 spans 10 amino acids. Germline V gives CDR1 SQVTM, CDR2 ANQGSEA. This clone was picked up one time. V and J are TRBV29-1 and TRBJ2-5; no clear D gene. The sequence was collected from a man aged 50 to 59 with active or convalescent COVID-19. The sequenced material came from peripheral blood. The CDR3 protein is CSVITGTQYF. The CDR3 DNA reads as TGCAGCGTTATCACGGGGACCCAGTACTTC. Using reference TRBV29-1 and TRBJ2-5 for the parts outside the CDR3, the full variable domain is SAVISQKPSRDICQRGTSLTIQCQVDSQVTMMFWYRQQPGQSLTLIATANQGSEATYESGFVIDKFPISRPNLTFSTLTVSNMSPEDSSIYLCSVITGTQYFGPGTRLLVL.